The T cell receptor (beta chain) described here comes from a study of blood T cell repertoires in COVID-19. On the study more broadly: COVID-19 samples from acute and convalescent phases originated in the United States, Italy and Spain. Sources were T cells, B-cell-depleted T cells, or PBMCs; the material itself was cDNA or gDNA.

The cohort comprised adults aged 18 to 89 years residing in about two dozen US areas. Contact with a PCR-confirmed or clinician-diagnosed COVID-19 case occurred within 2 weeks of entry. TCRdb keeps only in-frame clones here, not all; method: immunoSEQ multiplex PCR. The sample carries approximately 380,000 clones, roughly nine tenths recorded once. Sequencing was done on a sample of PBMCs or T cells enriched from blood (not recorded which). The receptor was isolated from a woman aged 40 to 50 who had been exposed to COVID-19.

As DNA, the CDR3 is TGTGCCAGCAGTTCTAGCGGGAGAGAGTACAATGAGCAGTTCTTC. Translated, it gives CASSSSGREYNEQFF. This rearrangement joins TRBV11-3 to TRBJ2-1; 10 nucleotides match TRBD2. The CDR3 totals 15 residues. V lost 6 bases and J lost 4; bases outside the gene matches: 6. CDR1 is SGHNT, CDR2 YENEEA, per germline.